Given below is one T cell receptor beta chain in context. Source study methods: Estimated nucleated cell counts came from reference gene primer amplification. Clones were read by immunoSEQ multiplex PCR, and TCRdb kept only the in-frame ones, dropping some. V, J and clone size reflect that table, while D and trimming were determined from the DNA. The top ten hold more than 3% of the sample, which has about 130,000 clones, around 81% seen once. This entry comes from a study of blood T cell repertoires in COVID-19. Study summary: COVID-19 samples, acute and convalescent, were from the United States, Italy and Spain.

This CDR3 region has 12 residues. Germline lookup yields CDR1 SGDLS and CDR2 YYNGEE. V lost 4 bases and J lost 9, with 11 bases in between. The sequence was obtained from a woman aged 50 to 65 with acute or convalescent COVID-19. The specimen was peripheral blood. The chain links TRBV9 to TRBJ1-3; D gene unclear. DNA of the CDR3: TGTGCCAGCAGCCCCCAACTCGGCACCATATATTTT. Protein product: CASSPQLGTIYF.